This TCR beta chain was identified in a study of CD8+CD57+ T cells in acquired aplastic anemia. Study outcomes and limitations: There were twenty-nine CD8+ CDR3 sequences that occurred in both patients and controls.

Note on this clonotype: Its antigen is not identified.

Genomic DNA acted as the template from which TCR beta VDJ combination and CDR3 sequence profiling were carried out. TCRdb called the reads again in MiXCR, with one record for every CDR3 protein. The repertoire has around 190,000 distinct CDR3 sequences, 45% to 60% of them found once; the top ten carry 10% to 15%. Trimming at V came to 9 bases and at J to 8 bases, leaving 9 bases not matched to a gene. The CDR3 is 12 amino acids. Germline V gene lookup returns CDR1 LNHDA and CDR2 SQIVND (reference sequence). It was patients with CD8+CD57+ cell expansion by flow cytometry who were chosen for sequencing. Receipt of therapy had not occurred in any patient by the time of blood sampling.

This chain connects TRBV19 to TRBJ1-2, with TRBD1 matching over 7 bases. The sample comprised sorted CD4+, CD8+, or CD8+CD57+ T cells (not recorded which) from PBMCs. The sequence was obtained from a human donor with aplastic anemia. The CDR3 protein is CASTPGGRGYTF. As DNA, the CDR3 is TGTGCCAGCACGCCAGGGGGGAGAGGCTACACCTTC. Filled out from reference TRBV19 and TRBJ1-2, the complete variable domain reads DGGITQSPKYLFRKEGQNVTLSCEQNLNHDAMYWYRQDPGQGLRLIYYSQIVNDFQKGDIAEGYSVSREKKESFPLTVTSAQKNPTAFYLCASTPGGRGYTFGSGTRLTVV.